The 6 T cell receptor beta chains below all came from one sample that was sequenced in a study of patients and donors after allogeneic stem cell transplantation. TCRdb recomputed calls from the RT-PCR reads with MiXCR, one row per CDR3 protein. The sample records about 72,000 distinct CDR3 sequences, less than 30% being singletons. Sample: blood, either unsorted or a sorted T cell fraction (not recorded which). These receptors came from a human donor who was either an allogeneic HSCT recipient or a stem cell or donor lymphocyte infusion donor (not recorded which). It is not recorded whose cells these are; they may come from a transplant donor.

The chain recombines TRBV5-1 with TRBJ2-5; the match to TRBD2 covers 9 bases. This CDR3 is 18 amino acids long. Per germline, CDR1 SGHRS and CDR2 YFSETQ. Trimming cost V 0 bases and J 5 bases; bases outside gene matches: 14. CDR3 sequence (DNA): TGCGCCAGCAGCTTGGCCGAAGGTAGCGGGGGCCCACGGGAGACCCAGTACTTC. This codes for CASSLAEGSGGPRETQYF.

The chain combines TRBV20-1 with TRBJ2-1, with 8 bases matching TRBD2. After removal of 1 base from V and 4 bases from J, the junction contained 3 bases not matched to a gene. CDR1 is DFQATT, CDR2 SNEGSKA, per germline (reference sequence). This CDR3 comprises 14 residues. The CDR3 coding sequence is TGCAGTGCTAGAGGCCCTAGCGGGTACAATGAGCAGTTCTTC. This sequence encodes CSARGPSGYNEQFF.

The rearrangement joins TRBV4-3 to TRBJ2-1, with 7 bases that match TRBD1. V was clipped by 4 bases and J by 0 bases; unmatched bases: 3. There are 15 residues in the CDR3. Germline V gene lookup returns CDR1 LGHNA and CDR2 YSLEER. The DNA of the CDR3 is TGCGCCAGCAGCCGGGGGACAGCCTCCTACAATGAGCAGTTCTTC. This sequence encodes CASSRGTASYNEQFF.

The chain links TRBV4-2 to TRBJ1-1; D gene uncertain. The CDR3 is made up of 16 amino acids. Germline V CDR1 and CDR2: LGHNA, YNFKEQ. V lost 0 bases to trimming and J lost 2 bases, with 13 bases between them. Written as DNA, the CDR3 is TGTGCCAGCAGCCAAGATGATCAGGTCTCCAACACTGAAGCTTTCTTT. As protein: CASSQDDQVSNTEAFF.

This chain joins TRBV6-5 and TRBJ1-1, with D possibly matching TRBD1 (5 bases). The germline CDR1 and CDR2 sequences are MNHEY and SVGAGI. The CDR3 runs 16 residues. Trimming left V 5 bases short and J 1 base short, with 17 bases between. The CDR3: CASSDLGGPKNTEAFF. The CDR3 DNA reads TGTGCCAGCAGTGACCTTGGGGGACCGAAGAACACTGAAGCTTTCTTT.

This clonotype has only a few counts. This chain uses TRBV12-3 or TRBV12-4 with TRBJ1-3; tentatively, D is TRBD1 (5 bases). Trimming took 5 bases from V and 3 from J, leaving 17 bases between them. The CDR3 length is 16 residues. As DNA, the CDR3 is TGTGCCAGCAGTCCCGGGCAGGGCATAGTTGGAAACACCATATATTTT. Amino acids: CASSPGQGIVGNTIYF.